This TCR beta chain was found in a study of shared clonotypes between healthy human individuals. Study background: The cohort had a couple of women and a few men, ages 18 to 49. Per-donor plates numbered three CD4 naive, three CD4 memory, two CD8 naive and one CD8 memory.

Produced via immunoSEQ multiplex PCR; TCRdb's table is partial and in-frame only. This sample yields about 1 million clones, of which approximately 70% are seen a single time; over 1.3% belongs to the top ten. Negatively enriched CD4+ T cells were divided by CD45RA into naive and memory. CDR3 length equals 13 residues. The trim removed 6 bases at V and 8 bases at J, leaving 7 bases unmatched. Germline V gene sequence: CDR1 MNHEY, CDR2 SVGAGI. The chain has TRBV6-5 and TRBJ1-2; 9 bases are a match to TRBD1. What was sequenced was memory CD4+ T cells sorted from blood. The subset is: CD45RA-negative fraction. The receptor's source is a man between 18 and 29 years old in good health. In nucleotides, the CDR3 is TGTGCCAGCAGCTTGGGACAGGGTAGGGGCTACACCTTC. This encodes CASSLGQGRGYTF.